These 10 T cell receptor beta chains came from one sample sequenced in a study of T cells in localized non-small cell lung cancer. TCRdb keeps only in-frame clones here, not all; method: immunoSEQ multiplex PCR. This table has hundreds of clones, about 23% appearing once. The specimen was normal lung tissue next to the tumor, collected before any cancer treatment. Receptor source: a woman aged 35 to 75 with stage II squamous cell lung carcinoma.

V is TRBV4-1 and J is TRBJ1-1; D is unresolved. The germline V gene has CDR1 MGHRA and CDR2 YSYEKL. This CDR3 spans 15 amino acids. The germline V and J ends were trimmed by 1 base and 1 base, with 10 bases remaining between them. CDR3 amino acids: CASSQVRMANTEAFF. The CDR3 nucleotides are TGCGCCAGCAGCCAAGTAAGAATGGCGAACACTGAAGCTTTCTTT.

The chain recombines TRBV28 with TRBJ1-1, with a possible D match to TRBD1 (5 bases). Per the germline V gene, CDR1 is MDHEN and CDR2 is SYDVKM. Between the trimmed V and J ends, which lost 0 bases and 4 bases, there was a span of 15 bases. This CDR3 region has 16 residues. Here the CDR3 DNA reads TGTGCCAGCAGTTTATGGGGGGGAGGTGGGGCCACTGAAGCTTTCTTT. As protein: CASSLWGGGGATEAFF.

The chain uses TRBV5-1 and TRBJ2-5, with D perhaps being TRBD1 or TRBD2 (6 bases each). Germline values: CDR1 SGHRS, CDR2 YFSETQ. The CDR3 length is 17 residues. Trimming left V 0 bases short and J 1 base short, with 16 bases between. CDR3 DNA: TGCGCCAGCAGCTTGGCGAGGGGGACTCGACCCCAAGAGACCCAGTACTTC. Translated: CASSLARGTRPQETQYF.

The chain links TRBV6-8 to TRBJ2-5, with 8 bases fitting TRBD2. This CDR3 contains 14 residues. With V trimmed by 10 bases and J by 2 bases, 9 bases remained unmatched. Germline lookup yields CDR1 MNHGY and CDR2 SAAAGT. In nucleotides, the CDR3 is TGTGCCATCAGCTTGCGGGGGGAACAAGAGACCCAGTACTTC. As protein: CAISLRGEQETQYF.

This chain uses TRBV19 with TRBJ2-4, with 7 bases identical to TRBD2. The length of the CDR3 is 14 residues. Germline CDR1 and CDR2: LNHDA and SQIVND (reference sequence). The V gene end was trimmed by 5 bases and the J gene end by 8 bases; junction bases not matched to a gene: 9. CDR3 sequence (DNA): TGTGCCAGTAGTTCCTCCGGGAGGATCCACATTCAGTACTTC. This encodes CASSSSGRIHIQYF.

V usage is TRBV11-3 and J usage is TRBJ2-5; 12 nucleotides line up with TRBD2. This CDR3 spans 18 amino acids. V was clipped by 5 bases and J by 2 bases; unmatched bases: 12. From germline, CDR1 is SGHNT and CDR2 YENEEA. The DNA of the CDR3 is TGTGCCAGCAGCCCCGCACCTAGCGGGGGGGCCTTGCAAGAGACCCAGTACTTC. It encodes CASSPAPSGGALQETQYF. Full variable domain (remainder filled in from reference TRBV11-3 and TRBJ2-5): EAGVVQSPRYKIIEKKQPVAFWCNPISGHNTLYWYLQNLGQGPELLIRYENEEAVDDSQLPKDRFSAERLKGVDSTLKIQPAELGDSAVYLCASSPAPSGGALQETQYFGPGTRLLVL.

The chain joins TRBV6-8 to TRBJ2-5, with unresolved D. Germline values: CDR1 MNHGY, CDR2 SAAAGT. The CDR3 extends over 14 amino acids. The germline V and J ends were trimmed by 5 bases and 1 base, with 11 bases remaining between them. The DNA of the CDR3 is TGTGCCAGCAGTCCAACCCGGGTCCAAGAGACCCAGTACTTC. Protein: CASSPTRVQETQYF.

The chain combines TRBV23-1 with TRBJ2-7; the D gene could be TRBD1 or TRBD2 (5 bases each). TRBV23-1 is sorted into the ORF group, with uncertain function. V was cut by 4 bases and J by 2 bases, with 24 bases left in between. The CDR3 sequence is 18 residues long. CDR3 coding DNA: TGCGCCAGCAGTCTTAGAAACCCCAAGAGGGGAAATCCCTACGAGCAGTACGTC. It is translated as CASSLRNPKRGNPYEQYV.

The chain uses TRBV29-1 and TRBJ1-6; 7 bases are shared with TRBD1. Germline V lookup: CDR1 SQVTM, CDR2 ANQGSEA. Trimming cost V 6 bases and J 9 bases; bases outside gene matches: 8. The CDR3 is 13 residues long. The CDR3 DNA follows: TGCAGCGTAGGGGACAGCCTAGGTTCACCCCTCCACTTT. Amino acids: CSVGDSLGSPLHF.

This clone was seen just once. The rearrangement links TRBV25-1 to TRBJ1-1, with a tentative D call TRBD1 (6 bases). CDR1 MGHDK and CDR2 SYGVNS come from the germline V gene. Trimming took off 3 bases at V and 5 bases at J, with 16 bases between the two ends. The CDR3 covers 15 residues. CDR3 nucleotide sequence: TGTGCCAGCAGTGAGTCAGGGGCCCCCTCAACTGAAGCTTTCTTT. Protein: CASSESGAPSTEAFF. Based on the CDR3 plus reference TRBV25-1 and TRBJ1-1, the full variable domain is EADIYQTPRYLVIGTGKKITLECSQTMGHDKMYWYQQDPGMELHLIHYSYGVNSTEKGDLSSESTVSRIRTEHFPLTLESARPSHTSQYLCASSESGAPSTEAFFGQGTRLTVV.